This TCR beta chain was documented in a study of OX40 agonist ivuxolimab in advanced cancers. TCRdb's copy holds only in-frame clones and misses some; the assay was immunoSEQ multiplex PCR. This table has 60,000 to 70,000 clones, around 80% appearing once. The receptor comes from an adult with an advanced solid tumor such as melanoma, head and neck, liver or kidney cancer. Material: CD4+ or CD8+ T cells sorted from blood, obtained in a trial of the OX40 agonist ivuxolimab.

The CDR3 nucleotides read TGTGCCAGCAGCGTAGAGACGTCCTCTGGAAACACCATATATTTT. This codes for CASSVETSSGNTIYF. This chain links TRBV9 with TRBJ1-3; D is undetermined. The germline CDR1 and CDR2 sequences are SGDLS and YYNGEE. The CDR3 has 15 amino acids. V shed 0 bases and J shed 0 bases, with 7 bases lying between them.